These 21 T cell receptor beta chains came from one sample sequenced in a study of PD-1 blockade in classical Hodgkin lymphoma (dated by TCRdb to about 2020). Library preparation was by the immunoSEQ multiplex PCR assay. The source is immuneACCESS, and TCRdb retained only in-frame sequences with V and J called. Part of the clones is not carried over; for the studies checked, unresolved V genes explain less than half of this, and the remainder is unexplained. This sample lists 30,000 to 40,000 clones; 80% to 90% were detected once. In total, the top ten clones hold about 0.22% of the sample. The sample's time point label is to be understood as: newly diagnosed, previously untreated cHL patient sample. Using a Miltenyi CD4+ T cell isolation kit, CD4+ T cells were purified from thawed PBMCs through magnetic negative selection. The sequencing sample was made of CD4+ T cells from blood. The receptors derive from a human donor with classical Hodgkin lymphoma.

The V gene is TRBV6-5, the J gene TRBJ2-3; D unclear. This CDR3 spans 13 amino acids. Trimming cost V 2 bases and J 2 bases, with 5 bases left between them. Germline values: CDR1 MNHEY, CDR2 SVGAGI. The CDR3 is CASSYELTDTQYF. The CDR3 DNA follows: TGTGCCAGCAGTTACGAGCTCACAGATACGCAGTATTTT.

The chain joins TRBV30 to TRBJ2-7, with D possibly called TRBD1 or TRBD2 (5 bases each). CDR1 is GTSNPN, CDR2 SVGIG, per germline (reference sequence). CDR3 length equals 14 residues. V lost 0 bases and J lost 2, with 11 bases in between. The CDR3 coding sequence is TGTGCCTGGAGTGTGCCAGGGAGCACCTACGAGCAGTACTTC. The encoded protein is CAWSVPGSTYEQYF.

The chain joins TRBV19 to TRBJ2-7; perhaps TRBD1 as D (7 bases). V gave up 9 bases and J gave up 2 bases, with 17 bases separating them. The CDR3 spans 14 residues. CDR1 LNHDA and CDR2 SQIVND come from the germline V gene (reference sequence). CDR3 protein: CASRGGTATYEQYF. The CDR3 DNA reads TGTGCCAGCCGAGGAGGGACAGCCACCTACGAGCAGTACTTC.

The chain recombines TRBV7-9 with TRBJ2-7; 10 nucleotides match TRBD1. The CDR3 sequence is 12 residues long. Germline V gene sequence: CDR1 SEHNR, CDR2 FQNEAQ (reference sequence). Germline trimming cut 4 bases from V and 13 bases from J; bases unmatched to any gene: 7. The CDR3 protein is CASSYPGTGEYF. The CDR3 DNA follows: TGTGCCAGCAGCTACCCCGGGACAGGGGAATACTTC.

Regarding this clone: The junction and the germline gene differ at one end; a read error may be behind it. This specimen includes other DNA sequences encoding the same CDR3. This sequence joins TRBV5-4 and TRBJ1-1; D may be TRBD1 (6 bases). Germline V gives CDR1 SGHNT, CDR2 YYREEE (reference sequence). The CDR3 spans 16 residues. In nucleotides, the CDR3 is TGTGCCAGCAGCCCCATCCAGGGGCTGGCTGGCACTGAAGCCTTCTTT. Translated, it gives CASSPIQGLAGTEAFF.

The chain carries TRBV27 and TRBJ1-5; D might be TRBD1 (5 bases). Germline CDR1 MNHEY, CDR2 SMNVEV (reference sequence). CDR3 length: 14 residues. The ends were cut back, 4 bases at V and 4 bases at J, with 11 bases in the middle. The CDR3 protein is CASSSGHTNQPQHF. The CDR3 nucleotides are TGTGCCAGCAGTTCCGGACACACGAATCAGCCCCAGCATTTT.

The rearrangement uses TRBV5-1 and TRBJ2-7; 8 nucleotides align to TRBD2. With 1 base clipped from V and 0 bases from J, the junction kept 3 bases outside the gene matches. Looked up from germline, CDR1 is SGHRS and CDR2 is YFSETQ. The CDR3 spans 15 residues. The CDR3 here is CASSLYGTSSYEQYF. CDR3 coding DNA: TGCGCCAGCAGCTTGTATGGGACTAGCTCCTACGAGCAGTACTTC.

This clone was recorded once. The chain combines TRBV5-1 with TRBJ2-1, with 9 bases that match TRBD2. Germline trimming cut 4 bases from V and 7 bases from J; bases unmatched to any gene: 6. Germline values: CDR1 SGHRS, CDR2 YFSETQ. This CDR3 spans 14 amino acids. This CDR3 reads CASSGGGAINEQFF. The CDR3 DNA sequence: TGCGCCAGCAGCGGCGGGGGGGCGATAAATGAGCAGTTCTTC.

The J gene is TRBJ2-5, the V gene TRBV28; TRBD2 agrees at 7 bases. The CDR3 is 17 residues long. The V and J ends lost 2 bases and 8 bases, in that order; junction bases with no gene match: 17. In germline, CDR1 is MDHEN, CDR2 SYDVKM. The DNA of the CDR3 is TGTGCCAGCAGTTTAGACCCTAAGGCGGGAGTGGAGGGTACCCAGTACTTC. Amino acids: CASSLDPKAGVEGTQYF.

A few counts support this clone. The rearrangement joins TRBV5-4 to TRBJ1-2, with D possibly being TRBD1 (5 bases). Deletions cut 2 bases from V and 5 bases from J, with 13 bases between. CDR3 size: 14 residues. CDR1 and CDR2 (germline): SGHNT, YYREEE (reference sequence). Here the CDR3 reads CASSFGTEIYGYTF. The CDR3 region has the DNA TGTGCCAGCAGCTTCGGGACGGAGATATATGGCTACACCTTC.

The chain recombines TRBV11-3 with TRBJ2-3; 10 bases align to TRBD2. V was clipped by 5 bases and J by 4 bases; unmatched bases: 9. The germline V gene has CDR1 SGHNT and CDR2 YENEEA. CDR3 size: 16 residues. The CDR3, as DNA: TGTGCCAGCAGCATCTCTAGCGGGAGTCTGGCAGATACGCAGTATTTT. It is translated as CASSISSGSLADTQYF. Full variable domain (rest looked up from reference TRBV11-3 and TRBJ2-3): EAGVVQSPRYKIIEKKQPVAFWCNPISGHNTLYWYLQNLGQGPELLIRYENEEAVDDSQLPKDRFSAERLKGVDSTLKIQPAELGDSAVYLCASSISSGSLADTQYFGPGTRLTVL.

The rearrangement links TRBV10-1 to TRBJ1-5; 9 bases are shared with TRBD1. Germline trimming cut 5 bases from V and 3 bases from J; bases unmatched to any gene: 5. The germline CDR1 and CDR2 sequences are WNHNN and SYGVQD (reference sequence). The length of the CDR3 is 15 residues. The CDR3 coding sequence is TGCGCCAGCAGTCCTGGACAGGGGATCAATCAGCCCCAGCATTTT. Amino acids: CASSPGQGINQPQHF.

This clone is a singleton in its sample. The chain has TRBV5-6 and TRBJ1-1; D is ambiguous. The CDR3 sequence is 15 residues long. Germline V gene sequence: CDR1 SGHDT, CDR2 YYEEEE. The V end lost 0 bases, the J end lost 5 bases, and 14 bases lay between the germline ends. The CDR3 nucleotides read TGTGCCAGCAGCTTGGCCAAGAAAGGTGGGACTGAAGCTTTCTTT. Its translation: CASSLAKKGGTEAFF.

The chain uses TRBV5-1 and TRBJ1-1; maybe TRBD1 (5 bases). This CDR3 comprises 13 residues. Trimming took off 2 bases at V and 4 bases at J, with 9 bases between the two ends. CDR1 is SGHRS and CDR2 is YFSETQ in the germline V gene. The CDR3 coding sequence is TGCGCCAGCAGCTTAGGGGTTGGCACTGAAGCTTTCTTT. This encodes CASSLGVGTEAFF.

J is TRBJ2-4 and V is TRBV7-2; D remains unclear. The CDR3 consists of 14 residues. V lost 3 bases to trimming and J lost 7 bases, with 13 bases between them. Per germline, CDR1 SGHTA and CDR2 FQGNSA. The CDR3 DNA reads TGTGCCAGCAGCTTCGCGCCAGCGCGGAACATTCAGTACTTC. This sequence encodes CASSFAPARNIQYF.

This rearrangement joins TRBV7-3 to TRBJ2-2; D might be TRBD2 (6 bases). The CDR3 consists of 15 residues. The ends were cut back, 4 bases at V and 7 bases at J, with 16 bases in the middle. CDR1 is SGHTA, CDR2 FQGTGA, per germline. The CDR3 is CASSSIYGGVGELFF. The CDR3 DNA is TGTGCCAGCAGCTCCATATACGGGGGTGTCGGGGAGCTGTTTTTT.

The chain combines TRBV5-1 with TRBJ1-3; D perhaps matches TRBD1 (6 bases). CDR1 is SGHRS and CDR2 is YFSETQ in the germline V gene. V lost 0 bases and J 0 bases, leaving 7 bases between the germline ends. This CDR3 spans 15 amino acids. Written as DNA, the CDR3 is TGCGCCAGCAGCTTGGAACAGGGCTCTGGAAACACCATATATTTT. Translation gives CASSLEQGSGNTIYF.

This clone was found once. This chain connects TRBV9 to TRBJ2-3; no clear D. The CDR3 runs to 13 residues. V was cut by 3 bases and J by 6 bases, with 11 bases left in between. Germline assignment: CDR1 SGDLS and CDR2 YYNGEE. This CDR3 reads CASSADPRDTQYF. Written as DNA, the CDR3 is TGTGCCAGCAGCGCGGATCCTAGGGATACGCAGTATTTT.

The chain has TRBV27 and TRBJ2-1, with 10 bases matching TRBD2. CDR3 length equals 14 residues. The junction had 9 bases not matched to a gene; V was cut back by 6 bases and J by 10 bases. Germline CDR1 is MNHEY and CDR2 is SMNVEV (reference sequence). This chain's CDR3 is CASRLAGTLVEQFF. CDR3 coding DNA: TGTGCCAGCAGACTAGCGGGGACCCTCGTAGAGCAGTTCTTC.

This chain uses TRBV5-6 with TRBJ1-2; TRBD1 agrees at 8 bases. Germline CDR1 reads SGHDT; CDR2 reads YYEEEE. The CDR3 spans 13 residues. V lost 3 bases to trimming and J lost 8 bases; unmatched junction nucleotides: 6. Written as DNA, the CDR3 is TGTGCCAGCAGCTATCCGGACAGGGACGGCTACACCTTC. Its translation is CASSYPDRDGYTF.

This clone was seen more than once but under ten times. The chain recombines TRBV20-1 with TRBJ1-1; D uncertain. Germline lookup yields CDR1 DFQATT and CDR2 SNEGSKA (reference sequence). There are 11 residues in the CDR3. Trimming shortened V by 5 bases and J by 11 bases, and 15 bases separated the two germline ends. The CDR3 nucleotides read TGCAGTGCTCCCTGGGGAGTAGGGGCTTTCTTT. As protein: CSAPWGVGAFF.